This record looks at one T cell receptor beta chain sequence and its context. This table comes from immunoSEQ multiplex PCR, and its TCRdb copy is limited to in-frame clones, with some not included. The sample includes roughly 64,000 clones, approximately 90% of them seen just once. This specimen comes from a study of OX40 agonist ivuxolimab in advanced cancers. About the research overall: Ivuxolimab, an agonist antibody against OX40 (CD134), was given to patients. Intravenous ivuxolimab at 0.01 to 10 mg/kg was given to patients every 2 weeks.

The junction had 7 bases not matched to a gene; V was cut back by 1 base and J by 4 bases. Germline loops: CDR1 LGHNT, CDR2 FRNRAP. The CDR3 contains 17 residues. The specimen comprised CD4+ or CD8+ T cells sorted from blood, sampled in a trial of the OX40 agonist ivuxolimab. This sequence was found in an adult with an advanced solid tumor such as melanoma, head and neck, liver or kidney cancer. The V gene is TRBV12-5, the J gene TRBJ2-5, with 12 positions matching TRBD2. The CDR3 coding sequence is TGTGCTAGTGGTTTGGGCCTAGCGGGAGGGCCTAGAGAGACCCAGTACTTC. Translation gives CASGLGLAGGPRETQYF.